The source of this TCR beta chain is a study of PD-L1 blockade in urothelial cancer. About the research overall: Blood was subjected to analysis at 3 weeks (second dose) and 6 weeks following treatment start. T cells were recovered from blood samples at a median of 141,255.

Indicated time point: pretreatment peripheral blood. Trimming removed 5 bases from V and 6 bases from J, with 22 bases in between. This CDR3 is built from 17 residues. CDR1 is SGHAT and CDR2 is FQNNGV in the germline V gene. Findings of the study overall: Tumor-associated clones in the blood of durable-benefit patients grew more at 3 weeks.

Assay: immunoSEQ multiplex PCR; the TCRdb copy retains only in-frame clones and omits some. The sample lists 43,000 or so clones, around 82% seen once, with roughly 17% in the top ten. This clone was counted at least ten times. Its specificity is not known. This receptor was obtained from a man between 60 and 70 years old with urothelial cancer. Material: PBMCs, obtained around atezolizumab (anti-PD-L1) treatment. This rearrangement joins TRBV11-2 to TRBJ2-2; tentatively, D is TRBD1 (7 bases). The chain's CDR3 is CASSETSRQGGPGELFF. The CDR3, as DNA: TGTGCCAGCAGCGAAACAAGCCGACAGGGAGGCCCCGGGGAGCTGTTTTTT.